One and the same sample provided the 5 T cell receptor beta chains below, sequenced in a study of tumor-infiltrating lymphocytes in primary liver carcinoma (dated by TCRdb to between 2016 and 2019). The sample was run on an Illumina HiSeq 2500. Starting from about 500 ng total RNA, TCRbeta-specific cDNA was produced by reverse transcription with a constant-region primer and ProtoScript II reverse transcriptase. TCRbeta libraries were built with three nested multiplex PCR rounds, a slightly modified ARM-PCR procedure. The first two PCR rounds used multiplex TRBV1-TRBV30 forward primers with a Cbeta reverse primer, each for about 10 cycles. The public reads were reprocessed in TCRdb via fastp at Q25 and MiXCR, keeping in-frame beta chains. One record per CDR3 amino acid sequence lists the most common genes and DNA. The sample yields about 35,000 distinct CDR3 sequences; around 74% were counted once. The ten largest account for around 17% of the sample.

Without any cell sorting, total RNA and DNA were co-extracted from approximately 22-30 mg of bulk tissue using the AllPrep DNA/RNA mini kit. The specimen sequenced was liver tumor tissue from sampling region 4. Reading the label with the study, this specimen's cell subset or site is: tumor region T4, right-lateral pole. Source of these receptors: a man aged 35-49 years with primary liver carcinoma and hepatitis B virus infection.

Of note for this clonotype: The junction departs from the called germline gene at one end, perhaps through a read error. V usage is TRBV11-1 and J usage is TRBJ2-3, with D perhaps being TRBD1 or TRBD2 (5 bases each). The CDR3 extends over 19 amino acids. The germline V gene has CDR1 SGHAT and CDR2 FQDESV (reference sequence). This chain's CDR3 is CISSSGGSSVGARTGTQYF. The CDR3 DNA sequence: TGTATCAGCAGCTCTGGGGGAAGCTCTGTTGGAGCCCGCACAGGTACGCAGTATTTT. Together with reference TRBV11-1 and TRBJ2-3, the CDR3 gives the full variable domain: EAEVAQSPRYKITEKSQAVAFWCDPISGHATLYWYRQILGQGPELLVQFQDESVVDDSQLPKDRFSAERLKGVDSTLKIQPAELGDSAMYLCISSSGGSSVGARTGTQYFGPGTRLTVL.

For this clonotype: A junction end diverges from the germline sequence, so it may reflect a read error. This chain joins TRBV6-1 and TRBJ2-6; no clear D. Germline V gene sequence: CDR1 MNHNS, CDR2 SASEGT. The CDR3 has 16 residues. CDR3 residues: CAISKVVTTGANVLTF. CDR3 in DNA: TGTGCCATCAGTAAAGTTGTGACAACTGGGGCCAACGTCCTGACTTTC.

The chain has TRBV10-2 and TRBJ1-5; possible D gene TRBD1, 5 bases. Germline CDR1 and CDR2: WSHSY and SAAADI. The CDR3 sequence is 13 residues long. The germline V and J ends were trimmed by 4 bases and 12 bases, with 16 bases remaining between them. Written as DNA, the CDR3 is TGCGCCAGCAGTGTGGGGGGAACGCATCTCCAGCATTTT. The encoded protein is CASSVGGTHLQHF.

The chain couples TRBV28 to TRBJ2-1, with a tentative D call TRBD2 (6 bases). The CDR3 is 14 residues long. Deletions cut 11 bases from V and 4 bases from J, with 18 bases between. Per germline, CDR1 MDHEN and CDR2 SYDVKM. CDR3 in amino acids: CAGIWGGPYNEQFF. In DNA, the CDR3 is TGTGCCGGCATATGGGGAGGTCCTTACAATGAGCAGTTCTTC.

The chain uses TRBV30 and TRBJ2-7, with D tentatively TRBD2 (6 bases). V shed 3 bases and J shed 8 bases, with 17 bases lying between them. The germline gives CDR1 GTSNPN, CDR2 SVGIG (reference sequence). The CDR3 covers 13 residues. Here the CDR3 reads CAWRPGAAYQQYF. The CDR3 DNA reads TGTGCCTGGAGACCGGGAGCCGCATACCAGCAGTACTTC.